This entry is about one TCR beta chain. Its antigen is unidentified. Amplification used 60 Vbeta primers and 13 Jbeta primers. The method was immunoSEQ multiplex PCR; TCRdb's version includes in-frame clones alone and lacks a portion of them. The listing contains approximately 40,000 clones. Unrecorded immune exposures were likely, despite nominal health at sampling. The CDR3 has 12 amino acids. J was trimmed by 7 bases and V by 7 bases; bases with no gene match: 10. Germline lookup yields CDR1 SQVTM and CDR2 ANQGSEA. The record originates from a study of cytomegalovirus exposure and HLA in healthy donors. General study findings and limits: Later analysis identified a missense DCLRE1C variant that was linked to TCR beta V- and J-gene trimming.

The rearrangement links TRBV29-1 to TRBJ2-7, with 7 bases lining up with TRBD1. The sequenced material came from PBMCs. The clonotype comes from a human donor in good health. The CDR3 DNA follows: TGCAGCGGTACAGGGGACGGGCAAGAGCAGTACTTC. Translating it yields CSGTGDGQEQYF.